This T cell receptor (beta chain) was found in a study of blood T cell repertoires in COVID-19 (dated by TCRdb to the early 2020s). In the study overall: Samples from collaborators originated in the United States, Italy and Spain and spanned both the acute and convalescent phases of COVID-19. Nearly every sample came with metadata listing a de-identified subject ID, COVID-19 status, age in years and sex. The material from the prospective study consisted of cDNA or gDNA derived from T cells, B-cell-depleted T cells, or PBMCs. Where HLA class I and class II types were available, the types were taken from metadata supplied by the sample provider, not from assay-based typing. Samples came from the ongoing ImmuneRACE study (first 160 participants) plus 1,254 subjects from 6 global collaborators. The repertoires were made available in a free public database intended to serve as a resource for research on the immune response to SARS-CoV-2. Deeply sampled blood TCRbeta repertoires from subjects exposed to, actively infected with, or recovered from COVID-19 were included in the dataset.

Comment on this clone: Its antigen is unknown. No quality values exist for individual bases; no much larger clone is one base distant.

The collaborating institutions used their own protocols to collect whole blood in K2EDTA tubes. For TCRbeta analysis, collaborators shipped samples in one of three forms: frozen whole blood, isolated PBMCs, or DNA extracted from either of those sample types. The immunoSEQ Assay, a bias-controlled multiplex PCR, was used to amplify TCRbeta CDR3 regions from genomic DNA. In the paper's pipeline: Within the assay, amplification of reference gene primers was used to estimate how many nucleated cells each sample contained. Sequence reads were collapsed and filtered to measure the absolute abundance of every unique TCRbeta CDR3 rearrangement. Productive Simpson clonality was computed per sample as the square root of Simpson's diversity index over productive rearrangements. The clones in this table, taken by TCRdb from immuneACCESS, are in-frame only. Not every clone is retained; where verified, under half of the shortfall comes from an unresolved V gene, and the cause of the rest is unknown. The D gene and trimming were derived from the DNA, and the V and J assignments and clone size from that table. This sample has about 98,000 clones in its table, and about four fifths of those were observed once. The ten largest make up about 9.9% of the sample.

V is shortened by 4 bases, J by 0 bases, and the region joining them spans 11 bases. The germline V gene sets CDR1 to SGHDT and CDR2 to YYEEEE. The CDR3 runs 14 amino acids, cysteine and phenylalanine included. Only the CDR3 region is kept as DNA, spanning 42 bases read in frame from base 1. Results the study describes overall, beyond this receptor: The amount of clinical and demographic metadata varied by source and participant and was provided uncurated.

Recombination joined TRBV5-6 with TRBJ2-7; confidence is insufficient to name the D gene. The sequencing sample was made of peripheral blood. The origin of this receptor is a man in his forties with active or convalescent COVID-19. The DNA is TGTGCCAGCAGCGTTACAGTATACTCCTACGAGCAGTACTTC. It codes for CASSVTVYSYEQYF.